This T cell receptor (beta chain) is from a study of blood T cell repertoires in COVID-19. The overall study: The origin of the acute and convalescent COVID-19 samples was the United States, Italy and Spain. The cDNA or gDNA used as material had been derived from T cells, B-cell-depleted T cells, or PBMCs.

As processed by the authors: Estimated nucleated cell counts came from reference gene primer amplification. Only in-frame clones appear in the TCRdb table, and some are missing; sequencing was by immunoSEQ multiplex PCR. V, J and clone size were drawn from that table, and D and trimming were deduced from the DNA. The repertoire has 110,000 or so clones, 81% of them found once; the top ten carry roughly 1.6%. The clonotype originates from a man in his forties or fifties with acute or convalescent COVID-19. Input material: peripheral blood.

CDR3 protein: CASSSSRVGNTIYF. DNA for the CDR3: TGTGCCAGCAGTTCGTCCAGGGTTGGAAACACCATATATTTT. This chain uses TRBV6-5 with TRBJ1-3, with a possible D match to TRBD1 (5 bases). This CDR3 is built from 14 residues. Germline-derived CDR1 and CDR2 are MNHEY and SVGAGI. The V end lost 4 bases, the J end lost 3 bases, and 10 bases lay between the germline ends.